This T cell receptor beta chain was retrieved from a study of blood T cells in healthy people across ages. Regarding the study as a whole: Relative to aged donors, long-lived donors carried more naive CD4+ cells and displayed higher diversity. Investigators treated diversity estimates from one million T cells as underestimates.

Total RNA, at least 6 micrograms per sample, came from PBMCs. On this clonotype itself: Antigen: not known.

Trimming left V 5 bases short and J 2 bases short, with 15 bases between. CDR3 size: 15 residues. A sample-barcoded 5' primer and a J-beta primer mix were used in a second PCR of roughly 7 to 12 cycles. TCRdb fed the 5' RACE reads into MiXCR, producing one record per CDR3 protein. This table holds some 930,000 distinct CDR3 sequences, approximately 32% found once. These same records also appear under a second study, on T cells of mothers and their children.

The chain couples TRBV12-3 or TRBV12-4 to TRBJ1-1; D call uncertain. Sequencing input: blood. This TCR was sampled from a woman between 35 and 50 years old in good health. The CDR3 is CASSPRQGPNTEAFF. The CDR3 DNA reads TGTGCCAGCAGTCCACGTCAAGGGCCCAACACTGAAGCTTTCTTT.